Described below is a single TCR beta chain sequence and its context. The antigen it recognizes is unknown. Nothing much larger sits one base from this clone, and base qualities are not available. The trim is 5 bases for V and 4 bases for J, with a gap of 18 bases between the germline ends. The CDR3 sequence holds 16 residues, the cysteine and phenylalanine included. The kept DNA is CDR3 alone, 48 bases in frame from the first base. Looking up the germline V gene yields CDR1 SGHTA and CDR2 FQGNSA. The data originate from a study of T-cell memory formation after mild COVID-19 (dated by TCRdb to the early 2020s). Looking at the study overall: TCR sequence clusters from the two donors were found to be largely donor specific. The cohort was made up of two young adult volunteers, one female and one male, who were previously healthy. T-cell clones expanding and contracting after mild COVID-19 in a couple of donors were tracked by longitudinal TCRalpha and TCRbeta repertoire sequencing. What the work shows at the level of the full study, not this receptor alone: The study covered only a couple of mild cases, and larger cohorts including severe cases with pre-infection samples were considered necessary. The detection of some responding clones in pre-infection memory suggests that pre-existing cross-reactive memory T cells joined the SARS-CoV-2 response. Contracting CD4+ clones were located mainly in the CM and EM memory subsets, whereas CD8+ clones were found to be enriched in EMRA. Balanced CD4/CD8 phenotypes were observed for clones contracting from day 15 to 85, whereas a bias towards CD4+ was observed for a second wave of clones expanding from day 15 to 37. The second-wave clones that peaked on day 37 were not confirmed to be SARS-CoV-2 specific.

TCRdb lists the instrument as Illumina NovaSeq 6000. TCRalpha and TCRbeta cDNA libraries were built by 5'RACE with constant-segment primers, adding sample barcodes and unique molecular identifiers. RNA was extracted from every sample with Trizol reagent. Library amplification was performed in two PCR steps, and a second sample barcode and Illumina TruSeq adapters were introduced in the second step. Sequencing of libraries was performed on an Illumina NovaSeq with 2 x 150 bp paired-end reads. Regarding the original processing steps: The reads were demultiplexed and collapsed into UMI-guided consensus sequences using migec v1.2.7. Using mixcr v2.1.11, UMI consensuses were aligned to TRA and TRB V and J templates and then assembled into clonotypes. A clonotype was counted as expanded or contracted only when both edgeR and NoisET called the clonotype significant, with the noise models trained on biological replicates. edgeR calls used a false discovery rate-adjusted p below 0.01 and a log2 fold-change threshold of 1. As an exploratory analysis of dynamics, max-normalized trajectories of the 1000 most abundant clonotypes were examined with PCA combined with hierarchical clustering. Separately sequenced CD4+ and CD8+ repertoires were used to assign a CD4 or CD8 phenotype to each responding clone. TCRdb reworked the public reads: Q25 trimming with fastp, MiXCR clone assembly, productive beta chains retained. A single entry per CDR3 protein holds the most common genes and DNA from its merged rows. The V and J calls and clone size come from TCRdb's table, not from the authors' own analysis. This sample holds approximately 88,000 distinct CDR3 sequences; approximately 23% were observed only once. Under 55% of the sample goes to the ten largest clones.

Ficoll-Paque density gradient centrifugation was the method used to isolate PBMCs. This chain joins TRBV7-2 to TRBJ2-1, with a weak D call of TRBD1 (6 bases match). Sequencing used PBMCs or a T cell subset sorted from them (not recorded which). This receptor was identified in a man between 18 and 35 years old who had mild COVID-19 (a few samples of this study predate the infection). The sample titles of this study are shuffled in the database, so cell type and time point are left out; the donor was told from shared clones. The CDR3 in this case is CASSVQGSVRYNEQFF. The DNA sequence is as follows: TGTGCCAGCAGCGTACAGGGTTCTGTGCGGTACAATGAGCAGTTCTTC.